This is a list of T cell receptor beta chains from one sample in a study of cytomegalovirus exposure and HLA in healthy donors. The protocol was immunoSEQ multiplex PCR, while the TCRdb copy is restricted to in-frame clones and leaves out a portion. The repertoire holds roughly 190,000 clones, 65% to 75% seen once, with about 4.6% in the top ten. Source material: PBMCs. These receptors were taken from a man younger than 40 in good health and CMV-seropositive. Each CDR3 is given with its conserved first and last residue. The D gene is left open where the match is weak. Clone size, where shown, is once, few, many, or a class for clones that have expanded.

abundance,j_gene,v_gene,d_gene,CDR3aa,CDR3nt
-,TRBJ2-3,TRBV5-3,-,CARSAVPTDTQYF,TGTGCCAGAAGCGCGGTCCCCACAGATACGCAGTATTTT
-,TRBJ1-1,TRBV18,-,CASSPDRGRTEAFF,TGTGCCAGCTCGCCTGACAGAGGCAGGACTGAAGCTTTCTTT
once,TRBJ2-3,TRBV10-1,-,CASPRVGNRTDTQYF,TGCGCCAGCCCCAGGGTGGGCAACCGTACAGATACGCAGTATTTT
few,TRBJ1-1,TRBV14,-,CASSLTVNTEAFF,TGTGCCAGCAGCCTGACAGTGAACACTGAAGCTTTCTTT
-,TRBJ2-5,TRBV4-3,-,CASSQDRGFRQTQYF,TGCGCCAGCAGCCAAGACCGGGGGTTCAGGCAGACCCAGTACTTC
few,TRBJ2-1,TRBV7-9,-,CASSSPGRGALNEQFF,TGTGCCAGCAGCTCCCCGGGCAGGGGCGCCCTCAATGAGCAGTTCTTC
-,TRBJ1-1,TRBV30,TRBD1,CACWTGGFTEAFF,TGTGCCTGCTGGACAGGGGGTTTTACTGAAGCTTTCTTT
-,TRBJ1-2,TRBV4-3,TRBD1,CASSPERDRGRANYGYTF,TGCGCCAGCAGCCCCGAACGGGACAGGGGGCGAGCTAACTATGGCTACACCTTC
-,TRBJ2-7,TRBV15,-,CATSDGQAYEQYF,TGTGCCACCAGCGATGGGCAGGCCTACGAGCAGTACTTC
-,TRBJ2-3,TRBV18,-,CASSRQPSTDTQYF,TGTGCCAGCTCACGACAACCTAGCACAGATACGCAGTATTTT
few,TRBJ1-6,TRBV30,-,CAWSGQYSPLHF,TGTGCCTGGAGTGGGCAGTATTCACCCCTCCACTTT
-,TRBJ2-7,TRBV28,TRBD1,CASSPLRGSSYEQYF,TGTGCCAGCAGCCCTCTCAGGGGGAGCTCCTACGAGCAGTACTTC
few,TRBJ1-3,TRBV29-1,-,CSVLGGDSGNTIYF,TGCAGCGTTTTAGGGGGTGACTCTGGAAACACCATATATTTT
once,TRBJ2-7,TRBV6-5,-,CASSYSGPGLDYEQYF,TGTGCCAGCAGTTACTCGGGCCCTGGGCTCGACTACGAGCAGTACTTC
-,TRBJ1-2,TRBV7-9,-,CSSRPGMGPRGWYGYTF,TGTTCCAGCAGGCCCGGAATGGGGCCCAGGGGTTGGTATGGCTACACCTTC
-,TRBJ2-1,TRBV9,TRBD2,CASSVGQRGGTEQFF,TGTGCCAGCAGCGTAGGACAGCGGGGGGGCACTGAGCAGTTCTTC
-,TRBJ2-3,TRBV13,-,CASSSTFEQTDTQYF,TGTGCCAGCAGCTCTACGTTTGAACAGACAGATACGCAGTATTTT
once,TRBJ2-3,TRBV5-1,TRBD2,CASSLGSSGRDTQYF,TGCGCCAGCAGCTTGGGATCTAGCGGGAGGGATACGCAGTATTTT
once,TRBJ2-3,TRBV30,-,CAWTSIVADTQYF,TGTGCCTGGACCAGTATTGTCGCAGATACGCAGTATTTT
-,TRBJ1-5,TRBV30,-,CAWSGEGPQHF,TGTGCCTGGAGTGGGGAGGGGCCCCAGCATTTT
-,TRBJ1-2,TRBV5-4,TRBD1,CASSLDGDRGYGYTF,TGTGCCAGCAGCTTGGATGGGGACAGGGGCTATGGCTACACCTTC
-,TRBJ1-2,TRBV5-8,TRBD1,CASSFQDRGRKGYTF,TGTGCCAGCAGCTTCCAGGACAGGGGGCGGAAAGGCTACACCTTC
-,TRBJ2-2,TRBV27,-,CASSFVLGELFF,TGTGCCAGCAGTTTCGTACTCGGGGAGCTGTTTTTT
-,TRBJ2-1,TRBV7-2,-,CASSPDSVSYNEQFF,TGTGCCAGCAGCCCCGACAGCGTCTCCTACAATGAGCAGTTCTTC
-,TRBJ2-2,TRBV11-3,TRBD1,CASSARDRASGELFF,TGTGCCAGCAGCGCCCGGGACAGGGCCAGCGGGGAGCTGTTTTTT
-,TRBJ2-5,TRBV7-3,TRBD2,CASSPGTRGETQYF,TGTGCCAGCAGCCCGGGGACTAGAGGAGAGACCCAGTACTTC
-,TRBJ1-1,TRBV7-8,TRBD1,CASSLLEGASFF,TGTGCCAGCAGCTTATTAGAGGGGGCGTCTTTCTTT
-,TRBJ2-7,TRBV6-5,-,CASSSSTSYEQYF,TGTGCCAGCAGTTCCTCCACTTCCTACGAGCAGTACTTC
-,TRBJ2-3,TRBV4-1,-,CASSPFWLAGTDTQYF,TGCGCCAGCAGCCCCTTTTGGCTCGCGGGCACAGATACGCAGTATTTT
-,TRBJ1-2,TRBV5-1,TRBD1,CASSLQGDGYTF,TGCGCCAGCAGCTTACAGGGGGATGGCTACACCTTC
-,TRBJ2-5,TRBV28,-,CASSASGQGEQETQYF,TGTGCCAGCAGTGCCTCGGGACAAGGGGAGCAAGAGACCCAGTACTTC
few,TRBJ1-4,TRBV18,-,CASSLTQGLNEKLFF,TGTGCCAGCTCACTGACACAGGGCCTTAATGAAAAACTGTTTTTT
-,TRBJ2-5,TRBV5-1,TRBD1,CASSLVGQQYQETQYF,TGCGCCAGCAGCTTGGTGGGACAGCAGTACCAAGAGACCCAGTACTTC
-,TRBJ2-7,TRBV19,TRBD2,CASSSPRGGSYEQYF,TGTGCCAGTAGTTCCCCTCGCGGGGGATCCTACGAGCAGTACTTC